The 25 T cell receptor beta chains below were found in one sample sequenced in a study of memory CD8 T cells in hepatitis C reinfection. Sequenced by immunoSEQ multiplex PCR; TCRdb stores in-frame clones only, minus some. Of about 46,000 clones in the sample, approximately 89% were seen once. Noted time point: late/post reinfection, 12 to 24 weeks after detection. TCR sequencing was done directly ex vivo on sorted cells, without expansion in vitro. Sample: naive CD8+ T cells sorted from blood. The origin of the receptors is a young man with hepatitis C virus infection.

The chain is built from TRBV9 and TRBJ2-1; 7 nucleotides match TRBD2. This CDR3 region has 14 residues. The germline gives CDR1 SGDLS, CDR2 YYNGEE. Trimming took 0 bases from V and 4 from J; bases not matched to a gene: 1. DNA for the CDR3: TGTGCCAGCAGCGTAGCTAGCGGTTACAATGAGCAGTTCTTC. This codes for CASSVASGYNEQFF. The variable domain in full, with the rest retrieved from reference TRBV9 and TRBJ2-1, is DSGVTQTPKHLITATGQRVTLRCSPRSGDLSVYWYQQSLDQGLQFLIQYYNGEERAKGNILERFSAQQFPDLHSELNLSSLELGDSALYFCASSVASGYNEQFFGPGTRLTVL.

J is TRBJ1-1 and V is TRBV30; D possibly corresponds to TRBD1 (6 bases). This CDR3 contains 13 residues. With 4 bases removed from V and 5 bases from J, the gap between germline ends came to 14 bases. Per the germline V gene, CDR1 is GTSNPN and CDR2 is SVGIG (reference sequence). The CDR3 loop is CAWKGAGATEAFF. Written as DNA, the CDR3 is TGTGCCTGGAAAGGGGCAGGGGCGACTGAAGCTTTCTTT.

For the CDR3, the DNA is TGCGCCAGCAGCCGTAGTCCTGGGCCAGATACGCAGTATTTT. This codes for CASSRSPGPDTQYF. V gene TRBV4-1 combines with J gene TRBJ2-3; D call uncertain. Trimming removed 4 bases at V and 4 bases at J, with 12 bases between. CDR3 length: 14 residues. The germline V gene has CDR1 MGHRA and CDR2 YSYEKL.

The rearrangement uses TRBV6-5 and TRBJ2-7; TRBD2 matches at 9 bases. Germline V lookup: CDR1 MNHEY, CDR2 SVGAGI. With V trimmed by 1 base and J by 4 bases, 5 bases remained unmatched. This CDR3 spans 15 amino acids. CDR3 coding DNA: TGTGCCAGCAGTTACTATACGGGACTAGCTTACGAGCAGTACTTC. Encoded protein: CASSYYTGLAYEQYF.

V gene TRBV19 combines with J gene TRBJ2-1, with a weak D call TRBD1 (6 bases). The CDR3 is 13 residues long. V was cut by 7 bases and J by 6 bases, with 13 bases left in between. Germline-derived CDR1 and CDR2 are LNHDA and SQIVND (reference sequence). DNA for the CDR3: TGTGCCAGTAAACCGACAGGAATCAATGAGCAGTTCTTC. Translation: CASKPTGINEQFF.

The rearrangement uses TRBV9 and TRBJ1-1, with unresolved D. Germline loops: CDR1 SGDLS, CDR2 YYNGEE. Trimming took 6 bases from V and 6 from J, leaving 15 bases between them. The CDR3 is made up of 13 amino acids. The CDR3 here is CASTPGGIAEAFF. As DNA, the CDR3 is TGTGCCAGCACCCCTGGCGGGATCGCTGAAGCTTTCTTT.

This rearrangement joins TRBV19 to TRBJ2-3; TRBD2 matches at 7 bases. The junction had 9 bases not matched to a gene; V was cut back by 5 bases and J by 1 base. Germline values: CDR1 LNHDA, CDR2 SQIVND (reference sequence). CDR3 size: 16 residues. In DNA, the CDR3 is TGTGCCAGTAGTCCCCAGGGAGGGTCGGGCACAGATACGCAGTATTTT. Its protein product is CASSPQGGSGTDTQYF.

The chain recombines TRBV27 with TRBJ2-3, with a tentative D call TRBD1 (6 bases). V was trimmed by 4 bases and J by 7 bases, leaving 12 bases between them. The CDR3 has 13 residues. Germline values: CDR1 MNHEY, CDR2 SMNVEV (reference sequence). Written as DNA, the CDR3 is TGTGCCAGCAGTTCAGACAGGACTTATACGCAGTATTTT. Residues: CASSSDRTYTQYF.

J is TRBJ2-3 and V is TRBV19; 7 nucleotides line up with TRBD1. Looked up from germline, CDR1 is LNHDA and CDR2 is SQIVND (reference sequence). The CDR3 covers 15 residues. V gave up 5 bases and J gave up 0 bases; unmatched junction bases: 5. The chain's CDR3 is CASSLGQFSTDTQYF. CDR3 nucleotides: TGTGCCAGTAGTTTGGGACAGTTTAGCACAGATACGCAGTATTTT.

This clone was observed a handful of times. The chain couples TRBV27 to TRBJ2-7; a weak D match, TRBD2 (7 bases). Germline V gene lookup returns CDR1 MNHEY and CDR2 SMNVEV (reference sequence). The CDR3 sequence is 16 residues long. V was shortened by 5 bases and J by 2 bases, with 19 bases between the two germline ends. The CDR3 region is CASSGGGDRSPYEQYF. The DNA for the CDR3 is TGTGCCAGCAGTGGGGGGGGAGACAGGAGCCCCTACGAGCAGTACTTC.

The chain is built from TRBV6-1 and TRBJ2-1, with 7 bases aligning to TRBD1. This CDR3 contains 13 residues. From germline, CDR1 is MNHNS and CDR2 SASEGT. V shed 6 bases, J shed 11 bases, and the junction held 10 bases outside the gene matches. CDR3 nucleotides: TGTGCCAGCAGCCCCGTAGGGGGCCCCCAGCAGTTCTTC. Translating it yields CASSPVGGPQQFF.

This clone was detected once. The rearrangement uses TRBV9 and TRBJ1-2; TRBD1 aligns across 10 bases. Germline CDR1 SGDLS, CDR2 YYNGEE. With V trimmed by 4 bases and J by 3 bases, 9 bases remained unmatched. This CDR3 has 16 amino acids. This CDR3 reads CASSPKTGGAHYGYTF. The CDR3 nucleotides are TGTGCCAGCAGCCCTAAGACAGGGGGCGCGCACTATGGCTACACCTTC.

In the case of this clone: Other DNA sequences of this sample code for an identical CDR3. This sequence joins TRBV15 and TRBJ2-1; TRBD2 matches at 9 bases. Germline V gene lookup returns CDR1 LNHNV and CDR2 YYDKDF (reference sequence). Trimming at V came to 8 bases and at J to 5 bases, leaving 1 base not matched to a gene. There are 12 residues in the CDR3. CDR3 sequence (DNA): TGTGCCACCTCTAGCGGGGACAATGAGCAGTTCTTC. As protein: CATSSGDNEQFF. Combining the CDR3 with reference TRBV15 and TRBJ2-1 gives the whole variable domain DAMVIQNPRYQVTQFGKPVTLSCSQTLNHNVMYWYQQKSSQAPKLLFHYYDKDFNNEADTPDNFQSRRPNTSFCFLDIRSPGLGDTAMYLCATSSGDNEQFFGPGTRLTVL.

This clone was counted a single time. Compared with germline, one end of the junction differs, possibly owing to a read error. The chain joins TRBV7-9 to TRBJ2-2; 7 bases fit TRBD2. The CDR3 runs 14 residues. CDR1 SEHNR and CDR2 FQNEAQ come from the germline V gene (reference sequence). The CDR3 region is CAGSVTSSTGELFF. The CDR3 bases are TGTGCCGGCAGCGTGACTAGCAGCACCGGGGAGCTGTTTTTT.

This clone was counted between two and nine times. The chain recombines TRBV6-5 with TRBJ1-1; D remains unclear. Germline loops: CDR1 MNHEY, CDR2 SVGAGI. Trimming cost V 3 bases and J 8 bases, with 7 bases left between them. CDR3 size: 11 residues. CDR3 protein: CASSYRVEAFF. The CDR3 DNA reads as TGTGCCAGCAGTTATCGCGTGGAAGCTTTCTTT.

The rearrangement uses TRBV19 and TRBJ1-6; weak D call: TRBD1 (5 bases). The V gene's germline CDR1 is LNHDA and CDR2 SQIVND (reference sequence). The V end was cut by 10 bases, the J end by 2 bases, with 15 bases between. This CDR3 has 15 residues. CDR3 coding DNA: TGTGCCACTCGGTATGGGGCCACCTATAATTCACCCCTCCACTTT. Translated, it gives CATRYGATYNSPLHF.

The gene calls are TRBV4-1 and TRBJ2-7; D perhaps matches TRBD1 (6 bases). V gave up 3 bases and J gave up 7 bases, with 13 bases separating them. The CDR3 loop spans 13 amino acids. Germline values: CDR1 MGHRA, CDR2 YSYEKL. The CDR3 coding sequence is TGCGCCAGCAGCCAGGGTGGGGACACGGAGCAGTACGTC. Amino acid sequence: CASSQGGDTEQYV.

In DNA, the CDR3 is TGTGCCAGCAGCTTCGGGGGATCTAATGAAAAACTGTTTTTT. It yields the protein CASSFGGSNEKLFF. The chain uses TRBV7-6 and TRBJ1-4, with D perhaps TRBD1 (5 bases). CDR3 length: 14 residues. Trimming took off 3 bases at V and 3 bases at J, with 8 bases between the two ends. The germline gives CDR1 SGHVS, CDR2 FNYEAQ.

The chain joins TRBV11-2 to TRBJ2-1, with 15 bases matching TRBD2. V dropped 3 bases and J dropped 7; count of bases not matched to a gene: 4. The CDR3 consists of 16 residues. From germline, CDR1 is SGHAT and CDR2 FQNNGV. The DNA of the CDR3 is TGTGCCAGCAGCTTCGGGACTAGCGGGGGGAGGAATGAGCAGTTCTTC. The encoded protein is CASSFGTSGGRNEQFF.

The V call is TRBV7-9, the J call TRBJ2-5, with TRBD2 matching over 12 bases. J was trimmed by 4 bases and V by 6 bases; bases with no gene match: 6. Germline V gene lookup returns CDR1 SEHNR and CDR2 FQNEAQ (reference sequence). The CDR3 loop spans 15 amino acids. Here the CDR3 DNA reads TGTGCCAGCAGTTCGACTAGCGGGGGTGGAGAGACCCAGTACTTC. Translated: CASSSTSGGGETQYF.

This clone was seen a single time. V and J are TRBV4-1 and TRBJ1-2, with TRBD1 identical over 10 bases. The trim removed 2 bases at V and 8 bases at J, leaving 8 bases unmatched. This CDR3 has 15 residues. The germline CDR1 and CDR2 sequences are MGHRA and YSYEKL. In DNA, the CDR3 is TGCGCCAGCAGCCAAACCCCGGGACAGGGGTGGGGCTACACCTTC. As protein: CASSQTPGQGWGYTF.

The chain is built from TRBV4-3 and TRBJ1-5, with TRBD1 matching over 7 bases. The CDR3 has 15 residues. CDR1 is LGHNA, CDR2 YSLEER, per germline. Losses at the gene ends were 3 bases for V and 4 bases for J; bases not matched to a gene: 6. The CDR3 coding sequence is TGCGCCAGCAGCCACGACAGGGCATATAATCAGCCCCAGCATTTT. Its translation: CASSHDRAYNQPQHF.

The CDR3 reads CAISENRESPYNSPLHF. The DNA for the CDR3 is TGTGCCATCAGTGAGAATAGAGAATCCCCCTATAATTCACCCCTCCACTTT. The gene calls are TRBV10-3 and TRBJ1-6, with D unresolved. CDR1 is ENHRY and CDR2 is SYGVKD in the germline V gene. CDR3 size: 17 residues. V lost 2 bases and J 2 bases, leaving 13 bases between the germline ends.

The chain carries TRBV7-9 and TRBJ1-2; D might be TRBD1 (5 bases). Germline V lookup: CDR1 SEHNR, CDR2 FQNEAQ (reference sequence). V was cut by 5 bases and J by 8 bases, with 12 bases left in between. This CDR3 is built from 12 residues. The DNA for the CDR3 is TGTGCCAGCAGCCCAGGACCAGGGGGCTACACCTTC. This encodes CASSPGPGGYTF.

V is TRBV27 and J is TRBJ2-2, with 9 positions matching TRBD1. After removal of 6 bases from V and 5 bases from J, the junction contained 10 bases not matched to a gene. The CDR3 sequence is 16 residues long. CDR1 and CDR2 from the germline V gene are MNHEY and SMNVEV (reference sequence). CDR3 loop: CASSLPGTGRTGELFF. CDR3 sequence (DNA): TGTGCCAGCAGCCTTCCCGGGACAGGGCGTACCGGGGAGCTGTTTTTT.